This T cell receptor (beta chain) was documented in a study of CD8 T cells in Susac syndrome. Negative isolation yielded CD4+ and CD8+ T cells, and FACS enriched TEMRA cells. Trimming removed 10 bases from V and 4 bases from J, with 19 bases in between. Germline V gene data show CDR1 as SNHLY and CDR2 as FYNNEI. The CDR3 has 14 amino acids. Reverse transcription of about 0.45 to 1 ug RNA was performed with random hexamers. The authors amplified TCR beta CDR3 across 54 Vbeta and 13 Jbeta using immunoSEQ multiplex PCR. TCRdb ran MiXCR on the immunoSEQ multiplex PCR reads and lists one entry per CDR3 protein. Among 77,000 or so distinct CDR3 sequences listed, approximately 94% were seen once.

The TCR was taken from a human donor with multiple sclerosis. V is TRBV2 and J is TRBJ1-2; possibly TRBD1 for D (5 bases). The sample taken for sequencing was CD8+ T cells from PBMCs. DNA for the CDR3: TGTGCCATCCCGGGGGGATATCAGTCCTATGGCTACACCTTC. Its protein product is CAIPGGYQSYGYTF.